This record concerns one T cell receptor beta chain sequence. The data were taken from a study of cytomegalovirus exposure and HLA in healthy donors. Amplification used 60 Vbeta primers and 13 Jbeta primers. TCRdb's copy holds only in-frame clones and misses some; the assay was immunoSEQ multiplex PCR. The sample lists 150,000 or so clones, 82% occurring once. The CDR3 has 15 amino acids. Trimming cost V 5 bases and J 5 bases; bases outside gene matches: 10. Germline assignment: CDR1 SGHTA and CDR2 FQGNSA. Specimen: PBMCs. The V call is TRBV7-2, the J call TRBJ2-7; 9 bases line up with TRBD2. The clonotype comes from a woman aged 45-60 years in good health and CMV-seropositive. In DNA form, the CDR3 reads TGTGCCAGCAGCCCTGTGCGGGGGGGCCTTAACGAGCAGTACTTC. This sequence encodes CASSPVRGGLNEQYF.